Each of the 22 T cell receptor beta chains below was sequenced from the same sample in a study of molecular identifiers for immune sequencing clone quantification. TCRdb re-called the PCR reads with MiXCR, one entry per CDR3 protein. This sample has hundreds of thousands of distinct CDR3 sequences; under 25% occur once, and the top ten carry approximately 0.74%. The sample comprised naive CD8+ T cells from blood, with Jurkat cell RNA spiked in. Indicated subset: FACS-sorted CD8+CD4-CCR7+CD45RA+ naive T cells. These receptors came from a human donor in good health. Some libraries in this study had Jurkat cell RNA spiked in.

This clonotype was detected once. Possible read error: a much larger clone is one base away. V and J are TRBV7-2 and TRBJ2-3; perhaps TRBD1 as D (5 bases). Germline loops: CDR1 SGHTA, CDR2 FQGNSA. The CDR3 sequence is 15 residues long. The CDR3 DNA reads TGTGCCAGCACAGGCTATCAGGGTTTCACAGATACGCAGTGTTTT. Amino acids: CASTGYQGFTDTQCF.

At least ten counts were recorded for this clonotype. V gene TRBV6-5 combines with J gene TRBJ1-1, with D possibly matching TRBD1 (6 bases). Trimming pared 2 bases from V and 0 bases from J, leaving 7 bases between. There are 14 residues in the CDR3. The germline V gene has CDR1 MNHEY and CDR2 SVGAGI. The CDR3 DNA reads TGTGCCAGCAGTTACACAGGGTTGAACACTGAAGCTTTCTTT. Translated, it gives CASSYTGLNTEAFF.

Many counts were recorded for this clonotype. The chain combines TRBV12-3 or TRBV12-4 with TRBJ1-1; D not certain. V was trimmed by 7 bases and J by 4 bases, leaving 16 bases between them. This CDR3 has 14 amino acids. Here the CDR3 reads CASTLGGRVTEAFF. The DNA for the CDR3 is TGTGCCAGCACCCTAGGAGGGCGGGTCACTGAAGCTTTCTTT.

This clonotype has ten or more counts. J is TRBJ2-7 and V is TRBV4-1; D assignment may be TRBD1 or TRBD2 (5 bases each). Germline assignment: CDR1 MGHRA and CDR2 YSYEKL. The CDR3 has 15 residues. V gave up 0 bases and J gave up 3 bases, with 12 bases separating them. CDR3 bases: TGCGCCAGCAGCCAAGATGGGACGGCCAACTACGAGCAGTACTTC. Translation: CASSQDGTANYEQYF.

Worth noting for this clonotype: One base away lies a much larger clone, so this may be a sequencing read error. DNA of the CDR3: TGTGCCAGCAGTTATGGGGCGGGCACCGGGGAGCTGATTTTT. It is translated as CASSYGAGTGELIF. The chain recombines TRBV6-5 with TRBJ2-2; D possibly uses TRBD1 or TRBD2 (5 bases each). This CDR3 comprises 14 residues. Germline V gene lookup returns CDR1 MNHEY and CDR2 SVGAGI.

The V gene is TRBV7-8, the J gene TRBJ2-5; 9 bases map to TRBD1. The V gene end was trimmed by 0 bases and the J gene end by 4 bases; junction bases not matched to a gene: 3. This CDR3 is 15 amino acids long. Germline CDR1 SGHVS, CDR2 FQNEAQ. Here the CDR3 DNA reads TGTGCCAGCAGCTTAGCGGGACAGGGAGGAGAGACCCAGTACTTC. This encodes CASSLAGQGGETQYF.

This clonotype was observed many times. CDR3 DNA sequence: TGTGCCAGCAGCTTAGATGTGATGAACACTGAAGCTTTCTTT. This encodes CASSLDVMNTEAFF. V and J are TRBV7-2 and TRBJ1-1; D gene uncertain. Germline V CDR1 and CDR2: SGHTA, FQGNSA. Trimming pared 1 base from V and 0 bases from J, leaving 6 bases between. The CDR3 is 14 residues long.

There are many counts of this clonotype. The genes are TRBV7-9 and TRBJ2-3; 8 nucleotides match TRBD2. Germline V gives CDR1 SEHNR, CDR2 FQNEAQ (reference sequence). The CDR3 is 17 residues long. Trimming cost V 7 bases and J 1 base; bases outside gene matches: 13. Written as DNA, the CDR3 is TGTGCCAGCAAAGGAAGCGGGAGTGTCTCCCGCACAGATACGCAGTATTTT. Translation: CASKGSGSVSRTDTQYF.

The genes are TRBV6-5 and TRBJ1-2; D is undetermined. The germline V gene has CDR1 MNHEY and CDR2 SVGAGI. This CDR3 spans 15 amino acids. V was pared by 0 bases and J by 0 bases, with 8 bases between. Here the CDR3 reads CASSYSVKANYGYTF. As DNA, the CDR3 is TGTGCCAGCAGTTACTCTGTCAAAGCTAACTATGGCTACACCTTC.

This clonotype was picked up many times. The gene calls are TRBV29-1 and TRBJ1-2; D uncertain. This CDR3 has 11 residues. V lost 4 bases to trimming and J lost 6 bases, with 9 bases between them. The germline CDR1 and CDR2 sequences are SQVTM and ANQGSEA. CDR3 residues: CSVVWGDGYTF. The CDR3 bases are TGCAGCGTTGTATGGGGAGATGGCTACACCTTC.

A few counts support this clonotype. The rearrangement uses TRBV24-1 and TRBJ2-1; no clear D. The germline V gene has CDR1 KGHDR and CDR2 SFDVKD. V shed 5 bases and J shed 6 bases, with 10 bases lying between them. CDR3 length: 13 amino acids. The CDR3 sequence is CATSAGVFNEQFF. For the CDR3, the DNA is TGTGCCACCAGTGCCGGAGTATTCAATGAGCAGTTCTTC.

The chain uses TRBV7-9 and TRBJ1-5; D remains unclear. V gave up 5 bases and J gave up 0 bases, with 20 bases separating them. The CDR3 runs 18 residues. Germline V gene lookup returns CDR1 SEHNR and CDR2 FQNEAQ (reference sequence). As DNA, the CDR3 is TGTGCCAGCAGCCCAGGCACGAGCGTACCCTATAGCAATCAGCCCCAGCATTTT. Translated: CASSPGTSVPYSNQPQHF.

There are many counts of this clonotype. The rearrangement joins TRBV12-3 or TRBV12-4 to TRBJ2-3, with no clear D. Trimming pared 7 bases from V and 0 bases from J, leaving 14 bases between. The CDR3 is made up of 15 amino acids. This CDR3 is CASTLGFASTDTQYF. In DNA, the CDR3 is TGTGCCAGCACCCTCGGATTCGCTAGCACAGATACGCAGTATTTT.

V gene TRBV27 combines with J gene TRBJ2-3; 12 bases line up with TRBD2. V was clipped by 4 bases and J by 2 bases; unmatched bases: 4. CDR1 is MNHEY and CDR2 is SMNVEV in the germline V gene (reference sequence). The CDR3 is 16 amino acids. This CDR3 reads CASSSTSGGSTDTQYF. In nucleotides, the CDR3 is TGTGCCAGCAGTTCGACTAGCGGGGGCTCCACAGATACGCAGTATTTT.

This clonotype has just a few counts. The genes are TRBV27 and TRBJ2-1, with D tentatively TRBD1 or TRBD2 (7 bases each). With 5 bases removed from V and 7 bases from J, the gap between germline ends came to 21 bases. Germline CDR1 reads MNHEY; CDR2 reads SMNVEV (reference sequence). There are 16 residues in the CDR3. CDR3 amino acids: CASSQGTAGGSNEQFF. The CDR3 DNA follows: TGTGCCAGCAGTCAAGGGACAGCCGGGGGGTCGAATGAGCAGTTCTTC.

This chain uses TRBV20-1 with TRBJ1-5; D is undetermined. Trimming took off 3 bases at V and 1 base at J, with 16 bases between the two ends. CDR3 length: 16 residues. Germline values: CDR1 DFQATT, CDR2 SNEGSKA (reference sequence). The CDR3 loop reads CSARGEPGDSNQPQHF. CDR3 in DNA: TGCAGTGCTAGGGGAGAGCCGGGAGACAGCAATCAGCCCCAGCATTTT.

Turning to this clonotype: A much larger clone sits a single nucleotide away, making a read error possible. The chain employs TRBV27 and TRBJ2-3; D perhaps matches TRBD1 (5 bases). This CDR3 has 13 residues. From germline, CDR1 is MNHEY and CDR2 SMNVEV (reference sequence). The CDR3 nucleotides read TGTGTCAGCAGTTTTACAGGCCCAGATACGCAGTATTTT. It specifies CVSSFTGPDTQYF.

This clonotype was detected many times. The CDR3 DNA is TGCGCCAGCAGCTTGGGCATGGGGTGGGTCACTGAAGCTTTCTTT. Its translation: CASSLGMGWVTEAFF. The chain employs TRBV5-1 and TRBJ1-1, with unresolved D. Germline V gene data show CDR1 as SGHRS and CDR2 as YFSETQ. The CDR3 is 15 amino acids. V lost 0 bases and J 4 bases, leaving 13 bases between the germline ends. The whole variable domain, filled in from reference TRBV5-1 and TRBJ1-1, reads KAGVTQTPRYLIKTRGQQVTLSCSPISGHRSVSWYQQTPGQGLQFLFEYFSETQRNKGNFPGRFSGRQFSNSRSEMNVSTLELGDSALYLCASSLGMGWVTEAFFGQGTRLTVV.

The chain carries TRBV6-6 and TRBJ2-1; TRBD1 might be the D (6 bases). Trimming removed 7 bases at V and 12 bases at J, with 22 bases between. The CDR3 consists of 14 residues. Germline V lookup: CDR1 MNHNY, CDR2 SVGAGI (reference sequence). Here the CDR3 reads CASIELDRPTGQFF. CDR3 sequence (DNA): TGTGCCAGCATTGAACTCGACAGGCCGACGGGGCAGTTCTTC.

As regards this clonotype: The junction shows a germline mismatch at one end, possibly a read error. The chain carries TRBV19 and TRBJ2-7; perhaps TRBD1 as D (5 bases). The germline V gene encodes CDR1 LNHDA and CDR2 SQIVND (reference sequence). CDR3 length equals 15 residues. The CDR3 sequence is CASSIVQGSIYERYF. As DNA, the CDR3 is TGTGCCAGTAGTATTGTCCAGGGTAGTATCTACGAGCGGTACTTC.

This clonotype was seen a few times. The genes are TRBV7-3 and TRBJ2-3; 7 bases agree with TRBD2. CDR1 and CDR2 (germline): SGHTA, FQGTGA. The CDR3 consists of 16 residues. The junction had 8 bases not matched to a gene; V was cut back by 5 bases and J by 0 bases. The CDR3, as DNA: TGTGCCAGCAGCCCTCTTGCGGGAGACAGCACAGATACGCAGTATTTT. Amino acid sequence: CASSPLAGDSTDTQYF.

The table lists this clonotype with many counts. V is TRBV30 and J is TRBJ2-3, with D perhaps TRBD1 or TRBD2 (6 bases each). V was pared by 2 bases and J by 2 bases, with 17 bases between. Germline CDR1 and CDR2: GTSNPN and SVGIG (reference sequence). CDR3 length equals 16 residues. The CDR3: CAWSSVGGFITDTQYF. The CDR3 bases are TGTGCCTGGAGTAGTGTGGGGGGCTTCATCACAGATACGCAGTATTTT.